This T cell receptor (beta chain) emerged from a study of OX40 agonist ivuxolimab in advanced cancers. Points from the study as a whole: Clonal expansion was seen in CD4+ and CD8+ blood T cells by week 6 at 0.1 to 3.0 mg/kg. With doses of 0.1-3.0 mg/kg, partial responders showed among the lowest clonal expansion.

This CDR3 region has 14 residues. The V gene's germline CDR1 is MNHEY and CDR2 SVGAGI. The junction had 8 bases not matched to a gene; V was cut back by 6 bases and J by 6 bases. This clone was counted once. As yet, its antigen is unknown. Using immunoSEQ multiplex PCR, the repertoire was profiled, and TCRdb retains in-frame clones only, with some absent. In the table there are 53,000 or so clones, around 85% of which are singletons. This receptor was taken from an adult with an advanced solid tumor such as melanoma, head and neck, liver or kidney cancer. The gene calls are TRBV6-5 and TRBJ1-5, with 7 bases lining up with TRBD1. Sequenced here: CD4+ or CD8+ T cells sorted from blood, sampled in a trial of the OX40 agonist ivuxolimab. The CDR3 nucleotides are TGTGCCAGCAGCTTAGACAGGGATCTTCAGCCCCAGCATTTT. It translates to CASSLDRDLQPQHF.